The 20 T cell receptor beta chains presented below share a single source sample, sequenced in a study of blood T cell repertoires in COVID-19. Some clones are missing from TCRdb's copy, which holds only in-frame ones; the method was immunoSEQ multiplex PCR. The table lists 100,000 to 150,000 clones, around 80% of them singletons, with over 5% in the top ten. The sample taken for sequencing was peripheral blood. These receptors came from a man at least 80 years old with active or convalescent COVID-19.

The chain has TRBV5-8 and TRBJ1-5, with D possibly TRBD1 on 5 matching bases. CDR1 is SGHTS, CDR2 YDEGEE, per germline. Trimming shortened V by 0 bases and J by 10 bases, and 14 bases separated the two germline ends. The CDR3 contains 14 residues. The CDR3 sequence is CASSLEARDPPQHF. As DNA, the CDR3 is TGTGCCAGCAGCTTGGAGGCCAGGGATCCTCCCCAGCATTTT.

This rearrangement joins TRBV4-3 to TRBJ1-2; a weak D match, TRBD1 (5 bases). There are 14 residues in the CDR3. Trimming removed 1 base from V and 4 bases from J, with 10 bases in between. Germline V gene lookup returns CDR1 LGHNA and CDR2 YSLEER. The CDR3, as DNA: TGCGCCAGCAGCCAAGTCACCGACAGCTATGGCTACACCTTC. Amino acid sequence: CASSQVTDSYGYTF.

This clone came up once. This rearrangement joins TRBV6-5 to TRBJ2-7, with 7 bases that match TRBD1. This CDR3 is 13 amino acids long. Germline trimming cut 7 bases from V and 2 bases from J; bases unmatched to any gene: 5. The germline V gene encodes CDR1 MNHEY and CDR2 SVGAGI. The CDR3 DNA reads as TGTGCCAGCACCCCAGGGGGTCCCTACGAGCAGTACTTC. Translation gives CASTPGGPYEQYF.

This clone was found once. This chain connects TRBV29-1 to TRBJ2-3, with 12 bases identical to TRBD2. The V gene end was trimmed by 8 bases and the J gene end by 3 bases; junction bases not matched to a gene: 6. The CDR3 contains 14 residues. Germline assignment: CDR1 SQVTM and CDR2 ANQGSEA. CDR3 protein: CSTSSGGGTDTQYF. The CDR3 DNA is TGCAGCACGTCTAGCGGGGGGGGTACAGATACGCAGTATTTT.

This chain connects TRBV7-3 to TRBJ2-1; D remains ambiguous. V was trimmed by 8 bases and J by 2 bases, leaving 4 bases between them. Germline loops: CDR1 SGHTA, CDR2 FQGTGA. CDR3 size: 11 residues. The CDR3 here is CASSAYNEQFF. The CDR3 nucleotides read TGTGCCAGCTCTGCCTACAATGAGCAGTTCTTC.

The chain links TRBV6-2 or TRBV6-3 to TRBJ2-3; 10 bases agree with TRBD2. The V and J ends lost 1 base and 0 bases, in that order; junction bases with no gene match: 7. The length of the CDR3 is 18 residues. Germline CDR1 MNHEY, CDR2 SVGEGT. CDR3 DNA sequence: TGTGCCAGCAGTTACTGGGTTAGCGGGGGGCTAAGCACAGATACGCAGTATTTT. This encodes CASSYWVSGGLSTDTQYF.

The chain employs TRBV28 and TRBJ2-7, with D unclear. Per germline, CDR1 MDHEN and CDR2 SYDVKM. V was pared by 7 bases and J by 3 bases, with 19 bases between. The CDR3 contains 15 residues. DNA for the CDR3: TGTGCCAGCACCCAGTCCGGCAGGTTCCACTACGAGCAGTACTTC. Its translation is CASTQSGRFHYEQYF.

This chain uses TRBV2 with TRBJ2-7; 8 positions match TRBD1. J lost 3 bases, V lost 6 bases, and 7 bases had no gene match. This CDR3 has 14 amino acids. Germline V gene data show CDR1 as SNHLY and CDR2 as FYNNEI. CDR3 DNA: TGTGCCAGCAGGGACAGGGTATCTGACTACGAGCAGTACTTC. Translated, it gives CASRDRVSDYEQYF. The entire variable domain, with the rest obtained from reference TRBV2 and TRBJ2-7, is as follows: EPEVTQTPSHQVTQMGQEVILRCVPISNHLYFYWYRQILGQKVEFLVSFYNNEISEKSEIFDDQFSVERPDGSNFTLKIRSTKLEDSAMYFCASRDRVSDYEQYFGPGTRLTVT.

This chain links TRBV3-1 (or the pseudogene TRBV3-2) with TRBJ2-2; 11 nucleotides match TRBD2. The J segment lost 5 bases and the V segment lost 5 bases, leaving 22 bases of the junction unmatched. Germline CDR1 LGHDT, CDR2 YNNKEL (reference sequence). The CDR3 totals 21 residues. CDR3 coding DNA: TGTGCCAGCAGCTCTCGATATAGGCTAGCGGGGGGCCTGCGTCGGACCGGGGAGCTGTTTTTT. It encodes CASSSRYRLAGGLRRTGELFF.

The chain combines TRBV6-1 with TRBJ1-5, with TRBD1 as a possible D gene (5 bases). Trimming shortened V by 2 bases and J by 5 bases, and 10 bases separated the two germline ends. CDR1 is MNHNS, CDR2 SASEGT, per germline. The CDR3 length is 14 residues. The CDR3 DNA sequence: TGTGCCAGCAGTGAACAGGGCCAACATCAGCCCCAGCATTTT. This sequence encodes CASSEQGQHQPQHF.

The rearrangement uses TRBV7-3 and TRBJ2-1; 8 bases are a match to TRBD2. The CDR3 is 15 residues long. Losses at the gene ends were 5 bases for V and 10 bases for J; bases not matched to a gene: 13. From germline, CDR1 is SGHTA and CDR2 FQGTGA. CDR3 in DNA: TGTGCCAGCAGCCCCGCGGGGGGCCGGCTGACGGAGCAGTTCTTC. Protein sequence: CASSPAGGRLTEQFF.

This clone was observed a single time. The chain links TRBV7-3 to TRBJ2-3; 7 nucleotides agree with TRBD2. This CDR3 is built from 13 residues. CDR1 and CDR2 from the germline V gene are SGHTA and FQGTGA. V gave up 2 bases and J gave up 4 bases; unmatched junction bases: 0. The CDR3 loop is CASSLAGADTQYF. In nucleotides, the CDR3 is TGTGCCAGCAGCTTAGCGGGGGCAGATACGCAGTATTTT.

This clone was counted between two and nine times. The rearrangement joins TRBV4-1 to TRBJ2-2; D is ambiguous. The CDR3 sequence is 12 residues long. The germline gives CDR1 MGHRA, CDR2 YSYEKL. Trimming took off 7 bases at V and 4 bases at J, with 7 bases between the two ends. The CDR3 DNA reads as TGCGCCAGCACCTATGGCACCGGGGAGCTGTTTTTT. Translation gives CASTYGTGELFF.

The chain carries TRBV5-6 and TRBJ2-1; D perhaps matches TRBD1 (6 bases). This CDR3 region has 15 residues. Trimming stripped 2 bases from V and 6 bases from J, with 15 bases between. The germline gives CDR1 SGHDT, CDR2 YYEEEE. As DNA, the CDR3 is TGTGCCAGCAGCTTTGGTCCAGGGGTGGTCAATGAGCAGTTCTTC. Protein: CASSFGPGVVNEQFF.

The chain has TRBV28 and TRBJ2-1, with 8 bases that match TRBD2. Germline V gene lookup returns CDR1 MDHEN and CDR2 SYDVKM. CDR3 size: 16 residues. The V gene end was trimmed by 4 bases and the J gene end by 2 bases; junction bases not matched to a gene: 7. DNA for the CDR3: TGTGCCAGCAGTTCCTCAGGTAGCGGGGCCTACAATGAGCAGTTCTTC. This codes for CASSSSGSGAYNEQFF.

This clone turned up a few times. The chain carries TRBV18 and TRBJ1-1; D gene ambiguous. The CDR3 consists of 14 residues. CDR1 is KGHSH, CDR2 LQKENI, per germline. The V gene lost 2 bases and the J gene lost 4 bases, with 11 bases spanning the gap. CDR3 residues: CASSPDRGSTEAFF. DNA for the CDR3: TGTGCCAGCTCACCAGATCGGGGAAGCACTGAAGCTTTCTTT.

Only one count was recorded for this clone. V gene TRBV7-2 combines with J gene TRBJ1-1; 7 nucleotides line up with TRBD1. Looked up from germline, CDR1 is SGHTA and CDR2 is FQGNSA. V shed 2 bases, J shed 3 bases, and the junction held 3 bases outside the gene matches. CDR3 length: 14 amino acids. The CDR3 coding sequence is TGTGCCAGCAGCTTACAGGGGGATCACACTGAAGCTTTCTTT. Amino acids: CASSLQGDHTEAFF.

This chain links TRBV18 with TRBJ2-1, with TRBD1 matching 9 bases. The J segment lost 4 bases and the V segment lost 5 bases, leaving 15 bases of the junction unmatched. Germline CDR1 reads KGHSH; CDR2 reads LQKENI. The CDR3 loop spans 18 amino acids. The CDR3 loop reads CASSEKTTGGPSYNEQFF. CDR3 in DNA: TGTGCCAGCTCAGAAAAAACTACAGGGGGCCCTTCGTACAATGAGCAGTTCTTC.

This clone appeared once. The chain joins TRBV24-1 to TRBJ1-5; TRBD1 matches 10 bases. Germline loops: CDR1 KGHDR, CDR2 SFDVKD. This CDR3 region has 16 residues. V lost 4 bases and J lost 3; bases outside the gene matches: 5. CDR3 protein: CATSEAGTGVNQPQHF. CDR3 DNA sequence: TGTGCCACCAGTGAAGCCGGGACAGGGGTCAATCAGCCCCAGCATTTT.

The chain couples TRBV27 to TRBJ1-3; possible D gene TRBD1, 5 bases. The CDR3 is made up of 16 amino acids. Trimming left V 0 bases short and J 0 bases short, with 9 bases between. The germline CDR1 and CDR2 sequences are MNHEY and SMNVEV (reference sequence). CDR3 protein: CASSLSGPFSGNTIYF. In DNA form, the CDR3 reads TGTGCCAGCAGTTTATCGGGGCCGTTCTCTGGAAACACCATATATTTT.